The 24 T cell receptor beta chains listed next were all sequenced from one sample in a study of T cell responses to AZD1222 COVID-19 vaccine. Clones were read by immunoSEQ multiplex PCR, and TCRdb kept only the in-frame ones, dropping some. Among under 200,000 clones listed, around nine tenths were seen once. Material: peripheral blood, obtained on day 0 of AZD1222 vaccination. The source is an adult in good health.

CDR3 nucleotide sequence: TGTGCCACCAGTGATTCCCAGTATGGCTACACCTTC. This translates into CATSDSQYGYTF. The genes are TRBV24-1 and TRBJ1-2; D remains ambiguous. Germline V gives CDR1 KGHDR, CDR2 SFDVKD. Trimming left V 2 bases short and J 5 bases short, with 5 bases between. This CDR3 region has 12 residues.

The rearrangement links TRBV5-1 to TRBJ2-7; TRBD1 agrees at 12 bases. Germline trimming cut 4 bases from V and 7 bases from J; bases unmatched to any gene: 6. CDR3 length: 14 amino acids. Germline assignment: CDR1 SGHRS and CDR2 YFSETQ. The CDR3 loop reads CASSGGQGAGEQYF. The CDR3 region has the DNA TGCGCCAGCAGCGGGGGACAGGGGGCGGGTGAGCAGTACTTC.

The V call is TRBV28, the J call TRBJ1-6; 10 bases are a match to TRBD1. The CDR3 is made up of 18 amino acids. Trimming took 6 bases from V and 4 from J; bases not matched to a gene: 12. Germline lookup yields CDR1 MDHEN and CDR2 SYDVKM. The CDR3 sequence is CASSLQSGTGDYNSPLHF. The CDR3 bases are TGTGCCAGCAGCCTACAATCCGGGACAGGGGATTATAATTCACCCCTCCACTTT.

The rearrangement uses TRBV19 and TRBJ2-6; D is possibly TRBD1 (7 bases). With 3 bases removed from V and 2 bases from J, the gap between germline ends came to 17 bases. Germline V gives CDR1 LNHDA, CDR2 SQIVND (reference sequence). CDR3 length: 18 amino acids. In DNA form, the CDR3 reads TGTGCCAGTAGTATGGTGGGCAGGGGGGTCGCTGGGGCCAACGTCCTGACTTTC. It is translated as CASSMVGRGVAGANVLTF.

The rearrangement links TRBV6-1 to TRBJ1-5; the D is unclear. Germline V lookup: CDR1 MNHNS, CDR2 SASEGT. V lost 2 bases and J lost 5, with 4 bases in between. The CDR3 has 12 amino acids. The CDR3 here is CASSEIDQPQHF. The CDR3, as DNA: TGTGCCAGCAGTGAAATCGATCAGCCCCAGCATTTT.

The count of this clone is one. The V gene is TRBV19, the J gene TRBJ1-1; D unclear. The V end was cut by 4 bases, the J end by 4 bases, with 7 bases between. CDR1 is LNHDA and CDR2 is SQIVND in the germline V gene (reference sequence). The CDR3 consists of 12 residues. The chain's CDR3 is CASSTPPTEAFF. The CDR3 DNA sequence: TGTGCCAGTAGTACCCCCCCCACTGAAGCTTTCTTT. The full variable domain, completed using reference TRBV19 and TRBJ1-1, is DGGITQSPKYLFRKEGQNVTLSCEQNLNHDAMYWYRQDPGQGLRLIYYSQIVNDFQKGDIAEGYSVSREKKESFPLTVTSAQKNPTAFYLCASSTPPTEAFFGQGTRLTVV.

In this sample, this clone is medium-sized. The rearrangement joins TRBV6-2 or TRBV6-3 to TRBJ2-6, with a weak D call TRBD2 (6 bases). V was trimmed by 6 bases and J by 0 bases, leaving 12 bases between them. The CDR3 is made up of 16 amino acids. The V gene's germline CDR1 is MNHEY and CDR2 SVGEGT. This CDR3 reads CASSPDGSSGANVLTF. CDR3 in DNA: TGTGCCAGCAGCCCCGACGGGAGCTCTGGGGCCAACGTCCTGACTTTC.

Turning to this clone: Other DNA variants within this sample encode the same CDR3. The CDR3 spells CASSPGQGTDTQYF. The CDR3 DNA is TGCGCCAGCAGCCCGGGACAGGGTACAGATACGCAGTATTTT. The rearrangement links TRBV5-1 to TRBJ2-3; TRBD1 aligns across 9 bases. CDR1 is SGHRS and CDR2 is YFSETQ in the germline V gene. This CDR3 is built from 14 residues. With V trimmed by 4 bases and J by 3 bases, 3 bases remained unmatched.

The V call is TRBV12-3 or TRBV12-4, the J call TRBJ2-3; no firm D call. CDR3 length: 10 amino acids. V gave up 3 bases and J gave up 6 bases, with 1 base separating them. CDR3 DNA sequence: TGTGCCAGCAGTTTTGATACGCAGTATTTT. Translating it yields CASSFDTQYF.

This chain uses TRBV5-5 with TRBJ1-1; D unclear. The ends were cut back, 0 bases at V and 5 bases at J, with 8 bases in the middle. The CDR3 loop spans 13 amino acids. Germline assignment: CDR1 SGHKS and CDR2 YYEKEE (reference sequence). The CDR3 loop reads CASSLARQTEAFF. The CDR3 DNA reads as TGTGCCAGCAGCTTGGCCAGGCAAACTGAAGCTTTCTTT.

This clone was seen more than once but under ten times. The chain joins TRBV6-5 to TRBJ2-5; 10 bases line up with TRBD2. The CDR3 has 16 residues. The germline V gene has CDR1 MNHEY and CDR2 SVGAGI. Trimming took 0 bases from V and 5 from J; bases not matched to a gene: 6. The CDR3 region has the DNA TGTGCCAGCAGTTACTCAAGCGGGGGGGCCGGGGAGACCCAGTACTTC. It yields the protein CASSYSSGGAGETQYF.

The V call is TRBV3-1 (or the pseudogene TRBV3-2), the J call TRBJ2-2, with 12 bases matching TRBD2. The CDR3 covers 14 residues. The V segment lost 10 bases and the J segment 6 bases; nucleotides outside the gene matches: 6. Germline-derived CDR1 and CDR2 are LGHDT and YNNKEL (reference sequence). The CDR3 bases are TGTGCCATCCTGGGACTAGCGGGCCCCGGGGAGCTGTTTTTT. This translates into CAILGLAGPGELFF.

The chain employs TRBV6-2 or TRBV6-3 and TRBJ2-1, with 7 bases matching TRBD1. Trimming took 5 bases from V and 4 from J; bases not matched to a gene: 8. Germline lookup yields CDR1 MNHEY and CDR2 SVGEGT. The CDR3 contains 15 residues. The CDR3 here is CASSQGQEGYNEQFF. Here the CDR3 DNA reads TGTGCCAGCAGTCAAGGACAGGAAGGGTACAATGAGCAGTTCTTC.

The chain is built from TRBV28 and TRBJ2-7; 12 bases are a match to TRBD1. V lost 5 bases, J lost 1 base, and 6 bases stayed unmatched. CDR3 size: 16 residues. Germline-derived CDR1 and CDR2 are MDHEN and SYDVKM. In DNA, the CDR3 is TGTGCCAGCAGTACCCCGGGACAGGGGGCATCCTACGAGCAGTACTTC. It specifies CASSTPGQGASYEQYF.

As concerns this clone: The same CDR3 arises from other DNA sequences in this sample as well. J is TRBJ2-7 and V is TRBV18; 7 bases match TRBD2. J gave up 4 bases and V 6 bases, and 9 bases lay outside the gene matches. Per the germline V gene, CDR1 is KGHSH and CDR2 is LQKENI. The CDR3 totals 14 residues. CDR3 protein: CASSPREGSYEQYF. The CDR3 coding sequence is TGTGCCAGCTCCCCAAGGGAGGGGTCGTACGAGCAGTACTTC.

This chain's CDR3 is CASSLTGQGGEPLHF. As DNA, the CDR3 is TGTGCCAGCAGCTTAACGGGACAGGGAGGGGAGCCCCTCCACTTT. The chain is built from TRBV7-3 and TRBJ1-6, with 9 nucleotides matching TRBD1. Germline trimming cut 0 bases from V and 13 bases from J; bases unmatched to any gene: 7. Germline V CDR1 and CDR2: SGHTA, FQGTGA. This CDR3 is 15 amino acids long. Drawing the rest from reference TRBV7-3 and TRBJ1-6, the complete variable domain is GAGVSQTPSNKVTEKGKYVELRCDPISGHTALYWYRQSLGQGPEFLIYFQGTGAADDSGLPNDRFFAVRPEGSVSTLKIQRTERGDSAVYLCASSLTGQGGEPLHFGNGTRLTVT.

The CDR3 DNA sequence: TGTGCCAGCAGTTTGGGGGTCAGGGGCTATGGCTACACCTTC. This codes for CASSLGVRGYGYTF. The V gene is TRBV27, the J gene TRBJ1-2, with D possibly being TRBD1 (6 bases). The germline V gene has CDR1 MNHEY and CDR2 SMNVEV (reference sequence). The CDR3 consists of 14 residues. Trimming cost V 3 bases and J 4 bases, with 12 bases left between them.

The chain joins TRBV28 to TRBJ1-2; D not resolved. CDR1 is MDHEN, CDR2 SYDVKM, per germline. This CDR3 has 12 residues. Deletions cut 4 bases from V and 4 bases from J, with 7 bases between. CDR3 sequence (DNA): TGTGCCAGCAGTTCCGCAGTCTATGGCTACACCTTC. It encodes CASSSAVYGYTF.

The chain employs TRBV4-1 and TRBJ2-5, with D possibly being TRBD2 (6 bases). The CDR3 totals 14 residues. CDR1 and CDR2 (germline): MGHRA, YSYEKL. Trimming removed 3 bases at V and 5 bases at J, with 13 bases between. The CDR3 sequence: CASSQPGLRETQYF. The CDR3 DNA reads TGCGCCAGCAGCCAGCCTGGACTACGGGAGACCCAGTACTTC.

The V call is TRBV7-2, the J call TRBJ1-1, with 7 bases identical to TRBD1. Germline V gives CDR1 SGHTA, CDR2 FQGNSA. The CDR3 totals 14 residues. Losses at the gene ends were 5 bases for V and 11 bases for J; bases not matched to a gene: 14. DNA of the CDR3: TGTGCCAGCAGCCCCTTTAGCGCAGACAGGGTGGCTTTCTTT. Its translation is CASSPFSADRVAFF.

The chain employs TRBV5-5 and TRBJ2-7; no firm D call. Trimming pared 1 base from V and 2 bases from J, leaving 7 bases between. Germline V lookup: CDR1 SGHKS, CDR2 YYEKEE (reference sequence). The CDR3 sequence is 13 residues long. CDR3 nucleotide sequence: TGTGCCAGCAGCTTGTCAGCTGCCTACGAGCAGTACTTC. Translating gives CASSLSAAYEQYF.

The chain couples TRBV6-1 to TRBJ1-5; TRBD1 agrees at 8 bases. The CDR3 runs 17 residues. Germline V gene lookup returns CDR1 MNHNS and CDR2 SASEGT. The trim removed 2 bases at V and 1 base at J, leaving 7 bases unmatched. The CDR3 DNA follows: TGTGCCAGCAGTGAATACGGGACAGGACTGAGCAATCAGCCCCAGCATTTT. This codes for CASSEYGTGLSNQPQHF.

The gene calls are TRBV6-6 and TRBJ1-2; TRBD1 agrees at 9 bases. CDR1 MNHNY and CDR2 SVGAGI come from the germline V gene (reference sequence). This CDR3 contains 15 residues. The junction had 5 bases not matched to a gene; V was cut back by 4 bases and J by 2 bases. In nucleotides, the CDR3 is TGTGCCAGCAGTTCAGGGACAGGGCGGAACTATGGCTACACCTTC. It codes for CASSSGTGRNYGYTF.

This chain links TRBV7-2 with TRBJ1-5, with 7 nucleotides matching TRBD1. J was trimmed by 7 bases and V by 4 bases; bases with no gene match: 10. The CDR3 loop spans 15 amino acids. From germline, CDR1 is SGHTA and CDR2 FQGNSA. The CDR3 is CASSSGTRGVQPQHF. DNA of the CDR3: TGTGCCAGCAGCTCTGGGACCAGGGGGGTGCAGCCCCAGCATTTT.